One and the same sample provided the 27 T cell receptor beta chains below, sequenced in a study of vaccination and CD4 T cells after COVID-19. At the Johns Hopkins FTIC core, DNA taken from cultured CD4+ T cells was sequenced by way of the Oncomine TCR Beta short-read assay. One entry per CDR3 protein results from TCRdb running MiXCR on the PCR reads. This sample has about 20,000 distinct CDR3 sequences; around 30% occur once, and the top ten carry approximately 19%. Treatment of the sample: approximately 10-day PBMC culture with coronavirus spike peptide pools or control peptides (ViraFEST assay). These TCRs' antigens remain unknown. Material: cultured CD4+ T cells from blood. The source is a human donor with COVID-19.

The chain carries TRBV6-2 or TRBV6-3 and TRBJ1-2, with 9 bases that match TRBD1. Germline CDR1 MNHEY, CDR2 SVGEGT. This CDR3 region has 13 residues. The J segment lost 7 bases and the V segment lost 4 bases, leaving 4 bases of the junction unmatched. DNA of the CDR3: TGTGCCAGCAGTTGGGGACAGGGAGCTGGCTACACCTTC. Residues: CASSWGQGAGYTF.

The V and J genes are TRBV6-1 and TRBJ1-3, with 7 positions matching TRBD1. The CDR3 has 15 residues. V lost 6 bases, J lost 4 bases, and 9 bases stayed unmatched. Germline V gives CDR1 MNHNS, CDR2 SASEGT. The CDR3 sequence is CASRHDRVGGNTIYF. CDR3 sequence (DNA): TGTGCCAGCAGGCACGACAGGGTTGGCGGAAACACCATATATTTT.

The table lists this clonotype with a few counts. The CDR3 is CSAATVLMNTEAFF. CDR3 DNA: TGCAGTGCGGCCACGGTACTCATGAACACTGAAGCTTTCTTT. The chain combines TRBV20-1 with TRBJ1-1; D unclear. CDR1 and CDR2 from the germline V gene are DFQATT and SNEGSKA (reference sequence). The CDR3 covers 14 residues. Trimming took off 6 bases at V and 0 bases at J, with 14 bases between the two ends.

This clonotype was picked up a small number of times. The V and J genes are TRBV15 and TRBJ2-5, with TRBD1 matching 7 bases. CDR1 is LNHNV and CDR2 is YYDKDF in the germline V gene (reference sequence). This CDR3 region has 15 residues. Germline trimming cut 3 bases from V and 2 bases from J; bases unmatched to any gene: 6. The CDR3 DNA follows: TGTGCCACCAGCAGGGGGACAGATCAACAAGAGACCCAGTACTTC. Residues: CATSRGTDQQETQYF.

This sequence joins TRBV21-1 and TRBJ1-6; TRBD1 is the table's D call and was not checked against the DNA. TRBV21-1 is a pseudogene locus. There are 16 residues in the CDR3. This chain's CDR3 is CATLTGAGAGNSPLHF. DNA for the CDR3: TGTGCCACCCTAACCGGGGCGGGGGCGGGAAATTCACCCCTCCACTTT.

This clonotype was recorded only once. The chain uses TRBV5-1 and TRBJ2-3; 16 bases align to TRBD2. This CDR3 is 18 amino acids long. CDR1 SGHRS and CDR2 YFSETQ come from the germline V gene. Trimming cost V 4 bases and J 1 base; bases outside gene matches: 6. CDR3 nucleotide sequence: TGCGCCAGCAGCGGGGGACTAGCGGGGGGGCCCGGCACAGATACGCAGTATTTT. Translating it yields CASSGGLAGGPGTDTQYF. The whole variable domain, remainder taken from reference TRBV5-1 and TRBJ2-3, is KAGVTQTPRYLIKTRGQQVTLSCSPISGHRSVSWYQQTPGQGLQFLFEYFSETQRNKGNFPGRFSGRQFSNSRSEMNVSTLELGDSALYLCASSGGLAGGPGTDTQYFGPGTRLTVL.

The table lists this clonotype with a few counts. The V gene is TRBV30, the J gene TRBJ1-2; D remains unclear. This CDR3 has 11 amino acids. V shed 0 bases and J shed 8 bases, with 7 bases lying between them. CDR1 and CDR2 (germline): GTSNPN, SVGIG (reference sequence). This CDR3 is CAWSVSAGYTF. Written as DNA, the CDR3 is TGTGCCTGGAGTGTAAGCGCAGGCTACACCTTC.

This chain joins TRBV6-1 and TRBJ1-3; D gene uncertain. With 7 bases removed from V and 0 bases from J, the gap between germline ends came to 13 bases. Germline V gene data show CDR1 as MNHNS and CDR2 as SASEGT. This CDR3 region has 15 residues. For the CDR3, the DNA is TGTGCCAGCAAGCAGTCTTATAGCTCTGGAAACACCATATATTTT. Its translation: CASKQSYSSGNTIYF.

This chain connects TRBV6-2 or TRBV6-3 to TRBJ2-1; 8 bases are shared with TRBD2. CDR1 is MNHEY and CDR2 is SVGEGT in the germline V gene. With 5 bases clipped from V and 0 bases from J, the junction kept 6 bases outside the gene matches. The CDR3 loop spans 16 amino acids. The CDR3 sequence is CASSLLAGHSYNEQFF. The CDR3 DNA reads TGTGCCAGCAGTCTTTTAGCGGGACACTCCTACAATGAGCAGTTCTTC.

The chain carries TRBV6-1 and TRBJ2-5; D is perhaps TRBD2 (6 bases). Trimming took off 6 bases at V and 5 bases at J, with 16 bases between the two ends. Germline V gene data show CDR1 as MNHNS and CDR2 as SASEGT. The CDR3 has 14 amino acids. The CDR3 sequence: CASRFAGSGETQYF. The CDR3 nucleotides read TGTGCCAGCAGGTTCGCAGGGAGCGGGGAGACCCAGTACTTC.

J is TRBJ2-7 and V is TRBV20-1; D assignment may be TRBD1 or TRBD2 (5 bases each). Trimming left V 3 bases short and J 7 bases short, with 16 bases between. The CDR3 spans 13 residues. The germline CDR1 and CDR2 sequences are DFQATT and SNEGSKA (reference sequence). CDR3 protein: CSASGTTGGEQYF. The CDR3, as DNA: TGCAGTGCTAGCGGGACCACCGGCGGAGAGCAGTACTTC.

This sequence joins TRBV28 and TRBJ1-2; D is unclear. V lost 6 bases, J lost 5 bases, and 7 bases lay in between. The CDR3 totals 11 residues. CDR1 and CDR2 (germline): MDHEN, SYDVKM. CDR3 loop: CASSAQYGYTF. The CDR3 region has the DNA TGTGCCAGCAGCGCGCAATATGGCTACACCTTC.

Comments on this clonotype: The CDR3 ends on some other residue instead of the conserved phenylalanine or tryptophan, so this is likely a read error. The chain is built from TRBV5-4 and TRBJ1-1; possibly TRBD1 for D (6 bases). The CDR3 extends over 15 amino acids. Germline CDR1 SGHNT, CDR2 YYREEE (reference sequence). V dropped 3 bases and J dropped 1 base, with 13 bases sitting between them. The CDR3 sequence: CASSWIRGPNTEAFS. The CDR3 DNA reads TGTGCCAGCAGCTGGATCAGGGGCCCGAACACTGAAGCTTTCTCT.

This clonotype was seen a handful of times. CDR3 amino acids: CASSSDRVQPQHF. The DNA for the CDR3 is TGTGCCAGCAGTTCCGACAGGGTTCAGCCCCAGCATTTT. The rearrangement uses TRBV6-2 or TRBV6-3 and TRBJ1-5; 7 bases map to TRBD1. J lost 6 bases, V lost 4 bases, and 3 bases had no gene match. The germline V gene has CDR1 MNHEY and CDR2 SVGEGT. The CDR3 is made up of 13 amino acids.

The chain employs TRBV24-1 and TRBJ2-3, with a weak D call TRBD2 (5 bases). The CDR3 has 14 amino acids. The V and J ends lost 6 bases and 0 bases respectively, with 9 bases between them. From germline, CDR1 is KGHDR and CDR2 SFDVKD. CDR3 DNA: TGTGCCACCAGTCGAGGGTTAAGCACAGATACGCAGTATTTT. Translated: CATSRGLSTDTQYF.

This clonotype has only a few counts. The V and J genes are TRBV6-5 and TRBJ2-3; D may be TRBD2 (5 bases). The CDR3 has 17 amino acids. The ends were cut back, 1 base at V and 2 bases at J, with 16 bases in the middle. CDR1 MNHEY and CDR2 SVGAGI come from the germline V gene. The CDR3 DNA follows: TGTGCCAGCAGTTACTTGCCCCGGAGGCCAATCACAGATACGCAGTATTTT. Residues: CASSYLPRRPITDTQYF.

The chain has TRBV1 and TRBJ2-5; TRBD2, as called in the table, went unchecked against the DNA. TRBV1 is labeled a pseudogene. The CDR3 extends over 17 amino acids. In nucleotides, the CDR3 is TGCACCAGCAGCCAAGATTCCGGTAGTCTTGTTCGGGAGACCCAGTACTTC. Translation gives CTSSQDSGSLVRETQYF.

The CDR3 reads CASSLGTGRLKETQYF. As DNA, the CDR3 is TGTGCCAGTAGTCTCGGGACAGGGAGGTTAAAAGAGACCCAGTACTTC. The chain employs TRBV19 and TRBJ2-5, with 9 nucleotides matching TRBD1. V was pared by 5 bases and J by 3 bases, with 10 bases of the junction left unmatched. Germline V gene lookup returns CDR1 LNHDA and CDR2 SQIVND (reference sequence). CDR3 size: 16 residues.

This chain connects TRBV5-6 to TRBJ1-3; TRBD1 is a possible D gene (6 bases). This CDR3 is 14 amino acids long. Trimming removed 4 bases from V and 2 bases from J, with 10 bases in between. The V gene's germline CDR1 is SGHDT and CDR2 YYEEEE. The CDR3 DNA reads TGTGCCAGCAGCCCCAGGGGTCCTGGAAACACCATATATTTT. Protein sequence: CASSPRGPGNTIYF.

This rearrangement joins TRBV30 to TRBJ2-1; 8 bases match TRBD1. The CDR3 is made up of 12 amino acids. V lost 3 bases to trimming and J lost 8 bases; unmatched junction nucleotides: 3. Germline V gene lookup returns CDR1 GTSNPN and CDR2 SVGIG (reference sequence). The CDR3 DNA reads as TGTGCCTGGAGGGACAGGGAATATGAGCAGTTCTTC. Translated, it gives CAWRDREYEQFF.

This clonotype was counted between two and nine times. V usage is TRBV6-2 or TRBV6-3 and J usage is TRBJ1-2; D gene uncertain. CDR1 is MNHEY, CDR2 SVGEGT, per germline. The V end was cut by 2 bases, the J end by 4 bases, with 8 bases between. The CDR3 runs 13 residues. The CDR3 nucleotides read TGTGCCAGCAGTTACGATCTGGTCTATGGCTACACCTTC. Translation: CASSYDLVYGYTF.

A few counts support this clonotype. The chain joins TRBV30 to TRBJ1-1; D uncertain. Between the trimmed V and J ends, which lost 4 bases and 7 bases, there was a span of 13 bases. This CDR3 is 12 amino acids long. Germline assignment: CDR1 GTSNPN and CDR2 SVGIG (reference sequence). This CDR3 reads CAWTSGFGEAFF. In DNA form, the CDR3 reads TGTGCCTGGACATCCGGTTTCGGTGAAGCTTTCTTT.

Only a few counts were recorded for this clonotype. The chain links TRBV7-2 to TRBJ2-7; D uncertain. V was pared by 1 base and J by 0 bases, with 7 bases between. This CDR3 spans 14 amino acids. From germline, CDR1 is SGHTA and CDR2 FQGNSA. In DNA form, the CDR3 reads TGTGCCAGCAGCTTAGGACGGAGCTCCTACGAGCAGTACTTC. This codes for CASSLGRSSYEQYF.

The CDR3 bases are TGCAGTGGCGCCCGGGACAGCGTCTCCTACGAGCAGTACTTC. Translation: CSGARDSVSYEQYF. V gene TRBV20-1 combines with J gene TRBJ2-7; 7 bases fit TRBD1. The CDR3 is 14 amino acids. Germline CDR1 DFQATT, CDR2 SNEGSKA (reference sequence). Losses at the gene ends were 7 bases for V and 0 bases for J; bases not matched to a gene: 9.

In its sample, this clonotype was seen a few times. The chain has TRBV6-1 and TRBJ2-7; 7 nucleotides line up with TRBD1. V trimming: 5 bases; J trimming: 11 bases; junction bases outside the gene matches: 9. CDR3 length equals 12 residues. From germline, CDR1 is MNHNS and CDR2 SASEGT. CDR3 residues: CASSRQGGMEYF. The CDR3 region has the DNA TGTGCCAGCAGTCGACAGGGTGGTATGGAGTACTTC.

This clonotype was observed a handful of times. The rearrangement joins TRBV20-1 to TRBJ2-3; 10 nucleotides align to TRBD1. The germline gives CDR1 DFQATT, CDR2 SNEGSKA (reference sequence). V trimming: 1 base; J trimming: 5 bases; junction bases outside the gene matches: 6. CDR3 length: 15 amino acids. For the CDR3, the DNA is TGCAGTGCTAGAGTTGGGACAGGGGTCGGAGATACGCAGTATTTT. It translates to CSARVGTGVGDTQYF.

This chain connects TRBV6-2 or TRBV6-3 to TRBJ1-1; D is unclear. This CDR3 spans 12 amino acids. Trimming cost V 5 bases and J 6 bases, with 10 bases left between them. Germline loops: CDR1 MNHEY, CDR2 SVGEGT. The CDR3: CASSRALAEAFF. The CDR3 bases are TGTGCCAGCAGTAGAGCCTTGGCTGAAGCTTTCTTT.